The 21 T cell receptor beta chains given below trace back to one sample, sequenced in a study of T cells in Graves' hyperthyroidism and ophthalmopathy. RNA transcripts yielded amplified TCR beta CDR3 regions. First-round RT-PCR targeting the TCR CDR3 was performed with the HTBI primer set. TCRdb passed the multiplex PCR reads through MiXCR, listing each CDR3 protein once. The sample records hundreds of thousands of distinct CDR3 sequences, less than 25% being singletons. Material: blood. These receptors were obtained from a woman aged 25 to 39 with Graves' ophthalmopathy.

This clonotype was detected ten times or more. The chain is built from TRBV5-1 and TRBJ1-1, with unresolved D. The V gene's germline CDR1 is SGHRS and CDR2 YFSETQ. This CDR3 region has 15 residues. The ends were cut back, 4 bases at V and 4 bases at J, with 17 bases in the middle. This CDR3 reads CASSPRSPGATEAFF. In DNA form, the CDR3 reads TGCGCCAGCAGCCCCAGGTCCCCTGGCGCCACTGAAGCTTTCTTT.

This clonotype turned up a few times. The chain has TRBV7-2 and TRBJ1-1; D is ambiguous. The V and J ends lost 6 bases and 5 bases respectively, with 13 bases between them. The CDR3 contains 13 residues. Per germline, CDR1 SGHTA and CDR2 FQGNSA. CDR3: CASREAGWTEAFF. The CDR3 DNA reads TGTGCCAGCAGAGAGGCCGGATGGACTGAAGCTTTCTTT.

This clonotype was seen repeatedly, ten times or more. The chain couples TRBV6-1 to TRBJ2-5, with TRBD1 matching over 10 bases. Trimming took 5 bases from V and 4 from J; bases not matched to a gene: 4. The germline CDR1 and CDR2 sequences are MNHNS and SASEGT. The CDR3 is 14 residues long. DNA for the CDR3: TGTGCCAGCAGTCCCCGGACAGGGGGAGAGACCCAGTACTTC. Protein: CASSPRTGGETQYF.

This clonotype was counted ten times or more. V gene TRBV5-1 combines with J gene TRBJ2-7; 7 bases are a match to TRBD1. The germline V gene has CDR1 SGHRS and CDR2 YFSETQ. The CDR3 runs to 14 residues. With V trimmed by 4 bases and J by 2 bases, 6 bases remained unmatched. DNA for the CDR3: TGCGCCAGCAGCATCCGGGACAGAACCTACGAGCAGTACTTC. It encodes CASSIRDRTYEQYF.

This clonotype has at least ten counts. The chain carries TRBV7-9 and TRBJ2-7, with TRBD1 matching over 7 bases. Trimming cost V 5 bases and J 1 base; bases outside gene matches: 5. This CDR3 has 14 amino acids. Germline CDR1 is SEHNR and CDR2 is FQNEAQ (reference sequence). The CDR3 DNA reads TGTGCCAGCAGCATACCGGGACAGTCCTACGAGCAGTACTTC. This encodes CASSIPGQSYEQYF.

This clonotype was seen ten or more times. This sequence joins TRBV10-3 and TRBJ2-5, with TRBD2 as a possible D gene (6 bases). The CDR3 extends over 16 amino acids. In germline, CDR1 is ENHRY, CDR2 SYGVKD. V lost 0 bases, J lost 0 bases, and 11 bases lay in between. The CDR3 coding sequence is TGTGCCATCAGTGAGTCGAGTCGGGGGTACCAAGAGACCCAGTACTTC. Translation: CAISESSRGYQETQYF.

This clonotype was found a few times. At one end the junction does not follow the germline gene, possibly because of a read error. CDR3 coding DNA: TGTGCCAGCAGCTTATATCGGGAGCGCACTGAAGCTTGCTTT. Translation gives CASSLYRERTEACF. The chain has TRBV7-3 and TRBJ1-1; unclear D gene. There are 14 residues in the CDR3. Germline V gene lookup returns CDR1 SGHTA and CDR2 FQGTGA.

This clonotype was observed a single time. The chain combines TRBV5-1 with TRBJ1-1; D is perhaps TRBD1 (6 bases). The germline V and J ends were trimmed by 4 bases and 4 bases, with 17 bases remaining between them. CDR3 length: 15 residues. Germline loops: CDR1 SGHRS, CDR2 YFSETQ. The CDR3 sequence is CASSAMQGSGTEAFF. The CDR3 nucleotides read TGCGCCAGCAGCGCAATGCAGGGGTCGGGCACTGAAGCTTTCTTT.

The sample holds many counts of this clonotype. The CDR3: CATSRGASVNTGELFF. The CDR3 DNA reads as TGTGCCACCAGCAGAGGCGCGTCGGTGAACACCGGGGAGCTGTTTTTT. This sequence joins TRBV15 and TRBJ2-2; D unresolved. V was clipped by 1 base and J by 1 base, with 10 bases between them. The V gene's germline CDR1 is LNHNV and CDR2 YYDKDF (reference sequence). This CDR3 has 16 amino acids.

This clonotype was detected only a few times. J is TRBJ1-2 and V is TRBV12-3 or TRBV12-4, with D uncertain. This CDR3 has 11 amino acids. V dropped 3 bases and J dropped 7 bases, with 6 bases sitting between them. The CDR3 reads CASSFDTGYTF. CDR3 coding DNA: TGTGCCAGCAGTTTTGACACTGGCTACACCTTC.

This clonotype came up a few times. The gene calls are TRBV19 and TRBJ1-5; 8 bases align to TRBD1. V was pared by 3 bases and J by 3 bases, with 1 base of the junction left unmatched. CDR3 size: 14 residues. CDR1 is LNHDA, CDR2 SQIVND, per germline (reference sequence). The CDR3 DNA reads TGTGCCAGTAGTATGGACAGGGACAATCAGCCCCAGCATTTT. It is translated as CASSMDRDNQPQHF.

The chain uses TRBV6-5 and TRBJ2-2; D unclear. V lost 4 bases and J 9 bases, leaving 15 bases between the germline ends. CDR1 MNHEY and CDR2 SVGAGI come from the germline V gene. CDR3 length: 14 amino acids. The CDR3 loop reads CASSLTTTRWELFF. The CDR3 bases are TGTGCCAGCAGTTTAACGACCACCCGCTGGGAGCTGTTTTTT.

This chain links TRBV28 with TRBJ2-7; D might be TRBD1 (5 bases). Germline values: CDR1 MDHEN, CDR2 SYDVKM. Trimming took off 7 bases at V and 6 bases at J, with 16 bases between the two ends. CDR3 length: 13 residues. CDR3 in amino acids: CASTRHPQGEQYF. CDR3 DNA sequence: TGTGCCAGCACTAGACACCCTCAGGGCGAGCAGTACTTC.

A note on this clonotype: Because it lacks the conserved phenylalanine or tryptophan at the end, this CDR3 is likely a read error. The chain carries TRBV18 and TRBJ1-2, with a weak D call TRBD1 (6 bases). Germline V gene data show CDR1 as KGHSH and CDR2 as LQKENI. V lost 3 bases and J 6 bases, leaving 14 bases between the germline ends. CDR3 size: 14 residues. CDR3 loop: CASSPGGGADGYTV. As DNA, the CDR3 is TGTGCCAGCTCACCCGGGGGGGGCGCAGATGGCTACACCGTC.

This clonotype was seen a few times. This chain uses TRBV5-1 with TRBJ1-1; a weak D match, TRBD1 (6 bases). This CDR3 has 14 amino acids. Trimming left V 4 bases short and J 0 bases short, with 10 bases between. Per the germline V gene, CDR1 is SGHRS and CDR2 is YFSETQ. The DNA for the CDR3 is TGCGCCAGCAGCGGGGGGGCCCTGAACACTGAAGCTTTCTTT. It translates to CASSGGALNTEAFF.

Turning to this clonotype: With a much larger clone just one base away, this may be a read error. The conserved phenylalanine or tryptophan is not found at the CDR3 terminus, so this likely reflects a read error. The chain carries TRBV20-1 and TRBJ2-2; TRBD1 matches 9 bases. Germline CDR1 DFQATT, CDR2 SNEGSKA (reference sequence). This CDR3 region has 13 residues. Germline trimming cut 3 bases from V and 7 bases from J; bases unmatched to any gene: 3. In nucleotides, the CDR3 is TGCAGTGCTAGGGACAGGGGTTTCGGGGAGCTGTTTTCT. Translated: CSARDRGFGELFS.

This clonotype was picked up many times. The chain is built from TRBV25-1 and TRBJ1-1, with 7 bases identical to TRBD1. CDR1 is MGHDK and CDR2 is SYGVNS in the germline V gene. This CDR3 region has 15 residues. J gave up 1 base and V 4 bases, and 6 bases lay outside the gene matches. The CDR3 loop reads CASSVTGASNTEAFF. As DNA, the CDR3 is TGTGCCAGCAGTGTTACAGGGGCTTCGAACACTGAAGCTTTCTTT. The full variable domain, rest sourced from reference TRBV25-1 and TRBJ1-1, is EADIYQTPRYLVIGTGKKITLECSQTMGHDKMYWYQQDPGMELHLIHYSYGVNSTEKGDLSSESTVSRIRTEHFPLTLESARPSHTSQYLCASSVTGASNTEAFFGQGTRLTVV.

Comments on this clonotype: The CDR3 does not end in the conserved phenylalanine or tryptophan, so this is likely a read error. The chain uses TRBV15 and TRBJ2-7; weak D call: TRBD1 (6 bases). Per germline, CDR1 LNHNV and CDR2 YYDKDF (reference sequence). The CDR3 totals 16 residues. The germline V and J ends were trimmed by 3 bases and 1 base, with 16 bases remaining between them. The CDR3 spells CATSSTLRDTSYEQYY. The DNA of the CDR3 is TGTGCCACCAGCAGTACCCTCCGGGACACGTCCTACGAGCAGTACTAC.

Worth noting for this clonotype: A single base separates this from a much larger clone, so it may be a read error. This chain links TRBV20-1 with TRBJ1-5; 8 bases align to TRBD1. The CDR3 sequence is 14 residues long. Germline loops: CDR1 DFQATT, CDR2 SNEGSKA (reference sequence). CDR3 residues: CSATGQGWYHPQHF. CDR3 nucleotide sequence: TGCAGTGCCACCGGACAGGGATGGTATCATCCCCAGCATTTT.

V is TRBV3-1 and J is TRBJ2-2; D tentatively reads TRBD1 or TRBD2 (5 bases each). V lost 5 bases, J lost 4 bases, and 20 bases lay in between. The CDR3 totals 17 residues. Germline V gene lookup returns CDR1 LGHDT and CDR2 YNNKEL (reference sequence). CDR3 region: CASSSTPGTRATGELFF. The CDR3 region has the DNA TGTGCCAGCAGCTCTACCCCCGGGACCCGGGCCACCGGGGAGCTGTTTTTT.

This clonotype has at least ten counts. The V and J genes are TRBV5-1 and TRBJ2-7; D perhaps matches TRBD2 (5 bases). The CDR3 extends over 14 amino acids. Germline V gene data show CDR1 as SGHRS and CDR2 as YFSETQ. Trimming cost V 3 bases and J 1 base, with 11 bases left between them. This CDR3 reads CASSSRTRSYEQYF. CDR3 DNA sequence: TGCGCCAGCAGCTCCCGGACTCGTTCCTACGAGCAGTACTTC.